The rows below give T cell receptor beta chains drawn from one sample of a study. Profiling relied on immunoSEQ multiplex PCR, and the TCRdb table lists in-frame clones only, not all of them. The sample lists about 68,000 clones, over 85% occurring once. Sequences were obtained from PBMCs. Receptors originate from a man between 35 and 55 years old with rheumatoid arthritis. CDR3s include the opening cysteine and the closing phenylalanine or tryptophan. A D gene is named only where the DNA matches it firmly. The size entry is marked missing in some rows and otherwise reads once, few, many or a size class.

clone_size: -; j_call: TRBJ1-4; v_call: TRBV18; cdr3_length: 15; d_call: -; cdr3_nt: TGTGCCAGCTCTACAACAGGGTCCCCAAATGAAAAACTGTTTTTT; cdr3_aa: CASSTTGSPNEKLFF
clone_size: -; j_call: TRBJ2-7; v_call: TRBV4-2; cdr3_length: 12; d_call: -; cdr3_nt: TGTGCCAGCAGCCAGGACAGCTACGAGCAGTACTTC; cdr3_aa: CASSQDSYEQYF
clone_size: -; j_call: TRBJ1-6; v_call: TRBV11-2; cdr3_length: 15; d_call: -; cdr3_nt: TGTGCCAGCAGCTTAAAGGAGCGAATTTATTCACCCCTCCACTTT; cdr3_aa: CASSLKERIYSPLHF
clone_size: once; j_call: TRBJ2-2; v_call: TRBV11-2; cdr3_length: 15; d_call: -; cdr3_nt: TGTGCCAGCACAAGGGGCAGGGTGAACACCGGGGAGCTGTTTTTT; cdr3_aa: CASTRGRVNTGELFF
clone_size: -; j_call: TRBJ2-7; v_call: TRBV4-2; cdr3_length: 16; d_call: -; cdr3_nt: TGTGCCAGCAGCCAAGCGAGTATCGGGAACCTCTACGAGCAGTACTTC; cdr3_aa: CASSQASIGNLYEQYF
clone_size: once; j_call: TRBJ2-1; v_call: TRBV11-3; cdr3_length: 17; d_call: TRBD2; cdr3_nt: TGTGCCAGCAGCTTAGCAGCCGGACTAGCGAAGGACAATGAGCAGTTCTTC; cdr3_aa: CASSLAAGLAKDNEQFF
clone_size: -; j_call: TRBJ1-5; v_call: TRBV6-1; cdr3_length: 12; d_call: -; cdr3_nt: TGTGCCAGCAGTGAGGGGAATCAGCCCCAGCATTTT; cdr3_aa: CASSEGNQPQHF
clone_size: -; j_call: TRBJ2-7; v_call: TRBV7-2; cdr3_length: 13; d_call: TRBD2; cdr3_nt: TGTGCCAGCAGACGGGACTACTCCTACGAGCAGTACTTC; cdr3_aa: CASRRDYSYEQYF
clone_size: -; j_call: TRBJ1-5; v_call: TRBV6-5; cdr3_length: 14; d_call: -; cdr3_nt: TGTGCCAGCAGTTACTCGGGGCGCAATCAGCCCCAGCATTTT; cdr3_aa: CASSYSGRNQPQHF
clone_size: -; j_call: TRBJ2-7; v_call: TRBV28; cdr3_length: 14; d_call: -; cdr3_nt: TGTGCCAGCATCCCGGGTCTAGGGACCTACGAGCAGTACTTC; cdr3_aa: CASIPGLGTYEQYF
clone_size: -; j_call: TRBJ2-1; v_call: TRBV7-3; cdr3_length: 15; d_call: TRBD2; cdr3_nt: TGTGCCAGCAGCTTGGGGACTAGCGGCTACAATGAGCAGTTCTTC; cdr3_aa: CASSLGTSGYNEQFF
clone_size: -; j_call: TRBJ1-2; v_call: TRBV19; cdr3_length: 13; d_call: -; cdr3_nt: TGTGCCAGTAGTTCGGGAGCTCTCCATGGCTACACCTTC; cdr3_aa: CASSSGALHGYTF
clone_size: -; j_call: TRBJ2-1; v_call: TRBV7-9; cdr3_length: 15; d_call: -; cdr3_nt: TGTGCCAGCAGCTTAGGGAGGACTTATTACAATGAGCAGTTCTTC; cdr3_aa: CASSLGRTYYNEQFF
clone_size: -; j_call: TRBJ1-5; v_call: TRBV7-7; cdr3_length: 16; d_call: -; cdr3_nt: TGTGCTAGCAGCCATTCCAAAGGGGGAGAGGGACAGCCCCAGCATTTT; cdr3_aa: CASSHSKGGEGQPQHF
clone_size: -; j_call: TRBJ1-2; v_call: TRBV3-1/TRBV3-2; cdr3_length: 13; d_call: -; cdr3_nt: TGTGCCAGCAGCCAATCAGGGAACTATGGCTACACCTTC; cdr3_aa: CASSQSGNYGYTF
clone_size: -; j_call: TRBJ2-5; v_call: TRBV7-9; cdr3_length: 15; d_call: -; cdr3_nt: TGTGCCAGCAGCTTAGGGGCTAGCTTCCAAGAGACCCAGTACTTC; cdr3_aa: CASSLGASFQETQYF
clone_size: -; j_call: TRBJ2-1; v_call: TRBV4-1; cdr3_length: 17; d_call: TRBD2; cdr3_nt: TGCGCCAGCAGCCAGGGGATTAGCGGGAGGGCCTACAATGAGCAGTTCTTC; cdr3_aa: CASSQGISGRAYNEQFF
clone_size: -; j_call: TRBJ2-6; v_call: TRBV5-1; cdr3_length: 16; d_call: -; cdr3_nt: TGCGCCAGCAGCTTGGAGGGGTCCCCTGGGGCCAACGTCCTGACTTTC; cdr3_aa: CASSLEGSPGANVLTF
clone_size: -; j_call: TRBJ2-7; v_call: TRBV7-9; cdr3_length: 16; d_call: TRBD1; cdr3_nt: TGTGCCAGCAGCCCGGGCGGACAGGGAATCTCCTACGAGCAGTACTTC; cdr3_aa: CASSPGGQGISYEQYF
clone_size: -; j_call: TRBJ2-7; v_call: TRBV12-3/TRBV12-4; cdr3_length: 13; d_call: TRBD1; cdr3_nt: TGTGCCAGCAGTTTTAGACAGGGTGGGGAGCAGTACTTC; cdr3_aa: CASSFRQGGEQYF
clone_size: -; j_call: TRBJ2-1; v_call: TRBV28; cdr3_length: 13; d_call: -; cdr3_nt: TGTGCCAGCAGGGGACATTTCTACAATGAGCAGTTCTTC; cdr3_aa: CASRGHFYNEQFF
clone_size: -; j_call: TRBJ2-4; v_call: TRBV11-2; cdr3_length: 16; d_call: -; cdr3_nt: TGTGCCAGCAGCATCAACCACATCGGGAGTTTAGACATTCAGTACTTC; cdr3_aa: CASSINHIGSLDIQYF
clone_size: -; j_call: TRBJ1-1; v_call: TRBV24-1; cdr3_length: 12; d_call: -; cdr3_nt: TGTGCCACCAGTGACCGGGACACTGAAGCTTTCTTT; cdr3_aa: CATSDRDTEAFF